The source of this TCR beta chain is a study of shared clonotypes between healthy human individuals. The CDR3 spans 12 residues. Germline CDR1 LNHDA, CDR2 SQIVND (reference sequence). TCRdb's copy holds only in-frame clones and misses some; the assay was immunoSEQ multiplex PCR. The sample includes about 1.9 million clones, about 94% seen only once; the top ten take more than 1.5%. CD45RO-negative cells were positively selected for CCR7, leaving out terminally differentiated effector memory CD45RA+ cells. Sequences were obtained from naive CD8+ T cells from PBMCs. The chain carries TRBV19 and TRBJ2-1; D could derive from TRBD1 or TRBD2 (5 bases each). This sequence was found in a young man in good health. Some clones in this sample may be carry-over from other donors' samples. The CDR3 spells CSSSGPYNEQFF. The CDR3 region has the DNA TGTTCGTCTTCGGGGCCCTACAATGAGCAGTTCTTC.